This T cell receptor (beta chain) emerged from a study of T-cell memory formation after mild COVID-19. Using its own MiXCR run on the 5' RACE reads, TCRdb lists one record per CDR3 protein. The table includes about 140,000 distinct CDR3 sequences, around 15% detected once. Notes on this clonotype: Its antigen is unknown.

The study, taken as a whole, reports: Balance between CD4 and CD8 was seen in clones contracting day 15 to 85, and a CD4+ lean was seen in later expanders.

The length of the CDR3 is 16 residues. V lost 3 bases and J lost 3, with 15 bases in between. Sequenced: PBMCs or a T cell subset sorted from them (not recorded which). The V call is TRBV12-3 or TRBV12-4, the J call TRBJ1-3; unclear D gene. This receptor was obtained from an adult woman who had mild COVID-19 (a few samples of this study predate the infection). Cell type and time point are not known. The chain's CDR3 is CASSFVGRGNGNTIYF. CDR3 bases: TGTGCCAGCAGTTTTGTAGGTCGGGGAAATGGAAACACCATATATTTT.